This T cell receptor (beta chain) was profiled in a study of blood T cell repertoires in COVID-19. The wider study: The United States, Italy and Spain were the sources of the acute and convalescent COVID-19 samples. Sample material is recorded as cDNA or gDNA derived from T cells, B-cell-depleted T cells, or PBMCs.

In the original processing: Counts of nucleated cells, estimated from reference gene primer amplification, were obtained. Method: immunoSEQ multiplex PCR; TCRdb's copy keeps in-frame clones and lacks some. V and J calls and clone size are those listed in that table; D and trimming were worked out from the DNA. The sample has around 190,000 clones, roughly four fifths seen once; the top ten hold around 6.8%. Specimen: peripheral blood. This TCR was recovered from a human donor in a cohort sampled during active COVID-19.

This chain's CDR3 is CASSGTGGLRFYEQYF. CDR3 coding DNA: TGCGCCAGCAGTGGGACAGGGGGTTTACGGTTCTACGAGCAGTACTTC. The V call is TRBV10-2, the J call TRBJ2-7, with 10 positions matching TRBD1. With V trimmed by 4 bases and J by 3 bases, 9 bases remained unmatched. The CDR3 extends over 16 amino acids. Germline CDR1 and CDR2: WSHSY and SAAADI.